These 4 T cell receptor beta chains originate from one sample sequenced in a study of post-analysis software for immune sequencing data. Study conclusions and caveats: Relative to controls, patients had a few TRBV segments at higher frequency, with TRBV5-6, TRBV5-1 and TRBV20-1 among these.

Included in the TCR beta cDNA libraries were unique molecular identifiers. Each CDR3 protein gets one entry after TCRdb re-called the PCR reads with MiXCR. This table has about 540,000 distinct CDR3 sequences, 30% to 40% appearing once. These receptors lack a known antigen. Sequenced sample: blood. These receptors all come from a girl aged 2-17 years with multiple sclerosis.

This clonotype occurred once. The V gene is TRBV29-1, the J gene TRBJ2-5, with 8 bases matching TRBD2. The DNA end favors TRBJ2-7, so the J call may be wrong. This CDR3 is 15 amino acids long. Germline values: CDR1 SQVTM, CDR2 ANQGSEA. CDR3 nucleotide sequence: TGCAGCGTTGAAGAAGGCTGGGCGGGAGGATACGAGCAGTACTTC. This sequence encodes CSVEEGWAGGYEQYF.

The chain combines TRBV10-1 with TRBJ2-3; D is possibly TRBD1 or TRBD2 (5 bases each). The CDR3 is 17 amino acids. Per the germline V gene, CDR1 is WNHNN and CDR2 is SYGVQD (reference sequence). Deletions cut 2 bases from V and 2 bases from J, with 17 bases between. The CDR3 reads CASSESLRGQDTDTQYF. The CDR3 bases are TGCGCCAGCAGTGAGAGTCTGAGGGGCCAGGACACAGATACGCAGTATTTT.

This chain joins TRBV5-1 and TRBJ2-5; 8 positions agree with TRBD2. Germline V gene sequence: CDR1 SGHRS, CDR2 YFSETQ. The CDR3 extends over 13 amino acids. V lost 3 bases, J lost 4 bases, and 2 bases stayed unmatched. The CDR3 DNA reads TGCGCCAGCAGCTCCGGGACTAGAGAGACCCAGTACTTC. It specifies CASSSGTRETQYF. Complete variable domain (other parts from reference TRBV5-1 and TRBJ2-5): KAGVTQTPRYLIKTRGQQVTLSCSPISGHRSVSWYQQTPGQGLQFLFEYFSETQRNKGNFPGRFSGRQFSNSRSEMNVSTLELGDSALYLCASSSGTRETQYFGPGTRLLVL.

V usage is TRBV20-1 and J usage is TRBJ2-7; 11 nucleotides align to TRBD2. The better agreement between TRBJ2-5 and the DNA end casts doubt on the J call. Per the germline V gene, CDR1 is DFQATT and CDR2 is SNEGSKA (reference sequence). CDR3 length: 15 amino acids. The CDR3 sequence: CSARLAGGRGGTQYF. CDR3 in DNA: TGCAGTGCTAGACTAGCGGGGGGACGAGGGGGGACCCAGTACTTC.